This T cell receptor (beta chain) was recorded in a study of response to subunit inactivated influenza vaccine. Overall study findings and caveats: Seasonal influenza vaccination, on each occasion, was suggested by the authors to recruit few new T cells.

The sample holds many counts of this clonotype. Antigen unknown. With 0 bases clipped from V and 1 base from J, the junction kept 8 bases outside the gene matches. From germline, CDR1 is LGHNA and CDR2 YSLEER. This CDR3 comprises 18 residues. TCRdb recomputed calls from the RT-PCR reads with MiXCR, one row per CDR3 protein. Of roughly 170,000 distinct CDR3 sequences detected, around 9% appear once; the ten largest clones hold about a tenth. This sequence originates from a man aged 45-65 years who received an inactivated influenza vaccine. The V gene is TRBV4-3, the J gene TRBJ2-7; 11 nucleotides line up with TRBD1. The sample in question was non-naive T cells sorted from PBMCs, obtained on the day of vaccination. CDR3 nucleotides: TGCGCCAGCAGCCAAGACCTCCCGGGGACAGGGGGGTCCTACGAGCAGTACTTC. This encodes CASSQDLPGTGGSYEQYF.